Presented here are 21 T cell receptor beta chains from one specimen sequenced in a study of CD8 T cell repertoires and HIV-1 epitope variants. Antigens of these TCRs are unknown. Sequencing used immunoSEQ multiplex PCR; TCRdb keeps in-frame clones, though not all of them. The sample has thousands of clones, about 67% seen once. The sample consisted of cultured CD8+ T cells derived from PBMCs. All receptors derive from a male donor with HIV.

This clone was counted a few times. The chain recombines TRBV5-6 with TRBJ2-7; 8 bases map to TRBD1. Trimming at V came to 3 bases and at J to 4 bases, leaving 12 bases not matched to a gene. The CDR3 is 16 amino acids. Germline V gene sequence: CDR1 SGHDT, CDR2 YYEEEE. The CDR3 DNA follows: TGTGCCAGCAGCTGGCAGTCGACCAGGGGGCTATACGAGCAGTACTTC. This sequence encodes CASSWQSTRGLYEQYF.

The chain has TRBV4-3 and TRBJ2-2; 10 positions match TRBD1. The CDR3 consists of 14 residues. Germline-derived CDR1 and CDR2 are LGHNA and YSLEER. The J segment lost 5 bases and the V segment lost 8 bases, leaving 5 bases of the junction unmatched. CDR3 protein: CASSGTGVTGELFF. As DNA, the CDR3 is TGCGCCAGCTCCGGGACAGGGGTTACCGGGGAGCTGTTTTTT.

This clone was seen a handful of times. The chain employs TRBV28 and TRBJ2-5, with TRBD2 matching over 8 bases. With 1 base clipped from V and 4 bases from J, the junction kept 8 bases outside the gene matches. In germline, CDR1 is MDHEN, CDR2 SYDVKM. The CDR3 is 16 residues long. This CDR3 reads CASSLSDGGVGETQYF. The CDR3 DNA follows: TGTGCCAGCAGTTTATCCGACGGGGGGGTCGGAGAGACCCAGTACTTC.

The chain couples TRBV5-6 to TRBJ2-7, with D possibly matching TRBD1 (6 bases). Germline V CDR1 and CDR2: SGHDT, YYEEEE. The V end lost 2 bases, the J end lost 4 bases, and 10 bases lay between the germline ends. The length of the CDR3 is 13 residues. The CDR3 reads CASSFRGLYEQYF. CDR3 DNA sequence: TGTGCCAGCAGCTTCAGGGGTCTGTACGAGCAGTACTTC.

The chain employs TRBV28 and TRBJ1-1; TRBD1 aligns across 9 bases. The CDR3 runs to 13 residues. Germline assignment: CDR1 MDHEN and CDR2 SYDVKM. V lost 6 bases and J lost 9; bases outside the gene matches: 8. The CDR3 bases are TGTGCCAGCAGGGGACAGGGAGGATTTCAAGCTTTCTTT. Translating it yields CASRGQGGFQAFF.

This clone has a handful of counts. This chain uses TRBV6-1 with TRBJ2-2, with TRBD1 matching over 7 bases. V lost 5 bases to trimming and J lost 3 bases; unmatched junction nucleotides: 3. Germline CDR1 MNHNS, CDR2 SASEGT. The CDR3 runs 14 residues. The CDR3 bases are TGTGCCAGCAGTCTGGGACAGCACACCGGGGAGCTGTTTTTT. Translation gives CASSLGQHTGELFF.

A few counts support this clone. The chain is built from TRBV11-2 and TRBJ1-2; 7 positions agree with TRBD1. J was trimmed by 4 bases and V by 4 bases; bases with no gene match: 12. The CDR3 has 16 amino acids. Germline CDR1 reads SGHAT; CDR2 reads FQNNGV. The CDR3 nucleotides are TGTGCCAGCAGCTATGAAATACAGGGGCCATTCTATGGCTACACCTTC. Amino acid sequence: CASSYEIQGPFYGYTF.

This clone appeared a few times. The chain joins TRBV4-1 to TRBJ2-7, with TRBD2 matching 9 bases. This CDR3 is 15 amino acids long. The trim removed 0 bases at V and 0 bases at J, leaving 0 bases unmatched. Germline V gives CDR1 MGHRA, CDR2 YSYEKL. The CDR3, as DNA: TGCGCCAGCAGCCAAGATAGCGGGAGCTCCTACGAGCAGTACTTC. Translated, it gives CASSQDSGSSYEQYF.

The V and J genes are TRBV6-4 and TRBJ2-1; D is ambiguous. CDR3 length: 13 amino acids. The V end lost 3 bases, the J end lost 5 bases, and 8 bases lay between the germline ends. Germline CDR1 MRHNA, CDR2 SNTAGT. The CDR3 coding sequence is TGTGCCAGCAGTGAAAGGTCGAACAATGAGCAGTTCTTC. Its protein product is CASSERSNNEQFF.

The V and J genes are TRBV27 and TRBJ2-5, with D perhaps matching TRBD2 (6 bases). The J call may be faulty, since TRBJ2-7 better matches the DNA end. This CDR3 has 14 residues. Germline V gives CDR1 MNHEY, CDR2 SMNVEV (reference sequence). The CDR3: CASSSTVRDDEQYF. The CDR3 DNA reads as TGTGCCAGCAGTTCGACGGTGCGGGACGACGAGCAGTACTTC.

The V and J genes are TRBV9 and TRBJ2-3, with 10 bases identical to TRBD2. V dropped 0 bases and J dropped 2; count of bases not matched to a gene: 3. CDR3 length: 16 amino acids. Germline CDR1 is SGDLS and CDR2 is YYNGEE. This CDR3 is CASSVGSGGLTDTQYF. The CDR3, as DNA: TGTGCCAGCAGCGTAGGTAGCGGGGGGCTCACAGATACGCAGTATTTT.

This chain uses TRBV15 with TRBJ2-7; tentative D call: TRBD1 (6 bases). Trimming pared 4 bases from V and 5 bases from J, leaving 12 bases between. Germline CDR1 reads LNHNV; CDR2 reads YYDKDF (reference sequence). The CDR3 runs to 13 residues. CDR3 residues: CATSNRVMHEQYF. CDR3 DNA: TGTGCCACCAGCAACAGGGTGATGCACGAGCAGTACTTC.

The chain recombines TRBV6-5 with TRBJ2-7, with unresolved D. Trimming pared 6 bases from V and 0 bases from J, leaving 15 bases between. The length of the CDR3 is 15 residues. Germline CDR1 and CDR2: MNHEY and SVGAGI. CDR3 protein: CASSRQVPLSYEQYF. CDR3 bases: TGTGCCAGCAGCCGCCAGGTTCCCCTCTCCTACGAGCAGTACTTC.

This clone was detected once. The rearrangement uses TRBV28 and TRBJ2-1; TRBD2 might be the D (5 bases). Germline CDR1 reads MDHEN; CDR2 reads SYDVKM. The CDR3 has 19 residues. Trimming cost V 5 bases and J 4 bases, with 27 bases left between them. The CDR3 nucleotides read TGTGCCAGCAGTGGGCAATTGGATAAAGCGGAGGAGCTGTACAATGAGCAGTTCTTC. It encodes CASSGQLDKAEELYNEQFF.

CDR3 in amino acids: CASSYPIFRQGARVGEQYF. Here the CDR3 DNA reads TGTGCCAGCAGCTATCCCATCTTCAGACAGGGGGCTCGTGTAGGCGAGCAGTACTTC. The V gene is TRBV28, the J gene TRBJ2-7, with TRBD1 matching 10 bases. V lost 6 bases, J lost 6 bases, and 23 bases stayed unmatched. The CDR3 loop spans 19 amino acids. The germline CDR1 and CDR2 sequences are MDHEN and SYDVKM.

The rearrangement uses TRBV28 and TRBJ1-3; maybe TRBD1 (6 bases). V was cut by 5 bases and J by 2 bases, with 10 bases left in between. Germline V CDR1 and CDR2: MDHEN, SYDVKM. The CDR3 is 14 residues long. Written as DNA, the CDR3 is TGTGCCAGCAGTGAACAGGGAACTGGAAACACCATATATTTT. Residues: CASSEQGTGNTIYF.

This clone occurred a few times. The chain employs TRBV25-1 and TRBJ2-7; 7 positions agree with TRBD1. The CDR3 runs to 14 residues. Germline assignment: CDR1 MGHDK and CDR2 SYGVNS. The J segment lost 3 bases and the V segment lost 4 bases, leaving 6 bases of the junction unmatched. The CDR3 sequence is CASSVYGQDYEQYF. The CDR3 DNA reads TGTGCCAGCAGTGTTTATGGACAGGACTACGAGCAGTACTTC.

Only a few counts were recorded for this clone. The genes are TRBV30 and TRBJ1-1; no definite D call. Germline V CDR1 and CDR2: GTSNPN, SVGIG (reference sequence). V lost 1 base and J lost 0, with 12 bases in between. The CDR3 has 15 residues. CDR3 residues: CAWSAGWLMNTEAFF. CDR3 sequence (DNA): TGTGCCTGGAGTGCGGGGTGGTTGATGAACACTGAAGCTTTCTTT.

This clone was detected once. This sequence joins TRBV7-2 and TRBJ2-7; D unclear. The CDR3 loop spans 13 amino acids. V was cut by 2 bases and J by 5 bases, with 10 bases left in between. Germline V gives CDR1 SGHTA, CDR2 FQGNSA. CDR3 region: CASSLTRWDEQYF. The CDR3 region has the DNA TGTGCCAGCAGCTTAACACGGTGGGACGAGCAGTACTTC.

The CDR3 spells CASSSTGLHGTGELFF. DNA for the CDR3: TGTGCCAGCAGCTCCACGGGACTGCACGGCACCGGGGAGCTGTTTTTT. V is TRBV5-4 and J is TRBJ2-2; perhaps TRBD2 as D (6 bases). V was clipped by 3 bases and J by 4 bases, with 16 bases between them. CDR1 SGHNT and CDR2 YYREEE come from the germline V gene (reference sequence). This CDR3 region has 16 residues.

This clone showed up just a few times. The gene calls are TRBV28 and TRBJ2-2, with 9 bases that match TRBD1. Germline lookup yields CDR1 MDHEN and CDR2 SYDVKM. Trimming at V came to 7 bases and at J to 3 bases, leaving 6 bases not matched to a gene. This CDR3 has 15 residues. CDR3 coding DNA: TGTGCCAGCACCGCACAGGGGGCGTACACCGGGGAGCTGTTTTTT. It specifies CASTAQGAYTGELFF.